The 28 T cell receptor beta chains listed next were all sequenced from one sample in a study of regulatory T cells in long-lasting Graves disease. To make TCR beta libraries, researchers used iRepertoire HTBI primers and Arm-PCR of CDR3 regions. From the multiplex PCR reads, TCRdb called clonotypes with MiXCR, one entry per CDR3 protein. The sample consists of approximately 440,000 distinct CDR3 sequences, around 15% of them appearing once. The time point: newly diagnosed GD, antithyroid drugs for less than 3 months. Scientists built the TCR library using RNA that was extracted from PBMCs. The same sample was also used in a study of T cells in Graves' hyperthyroidism and ophthalmopathy.

The sample consisted of peripheral blood mononuclear cells (PBMCs), taken at new diagnosis, from a patient treated with antithyroid drugs. The receptors stem from a middle-aged man with Graves disease.

This clonotype showed up many times. The chain links TRBV19 to TRBJ2-5; unclear D gene. Trimming cost V 4 bases and J 0 bases, with 12 bases left between them. Looked up from germline, CDR1 is LNHDA and CDR2 is SQIVND (reference sequence). The CDR3 is 15 residues long. The CDR3 loop is CASSRADLNQETQYF. DNA for the CDR3: TGTGCCAGTAGTAGGGCGGACCTTAACCAAGAGACCCAGTACTTC. Looking up the rest from reference TRBV19 and TRBJ2-5 gives the full variable domain: DGGITQSPKYLFRKEGQNVTLSCEQNLNHDAMYWYRQDPGQGLRLIYYSQIVNDFQKGDIAEGYSVSREKKESFPLTVTSAQKNPTAFYLCASSRADLNQETQYFGPGTRLLVL.

This clonotype came up many times. This sequence joins TRBV7-9 and TRBJ2-1; no clear D gene. This CDR3 region has 14 residues. The germline V gene has CDR1 SEHNR and CDR2 FQNEAQ (reference sequence). V was clipped by 6 bases and J by 1 base, with 10 bases between them. CDR3 region: CASSPRMSYNEQFF. In DNA, the CDR3 is TGTGCCAGCAGTCCGAGGATGTCCTACAATGAGCAGTTCTTC. The full variable domain, in which reference TRBV7-9 and TRBJ2-1 provide the parts outside the CDR3, is DTGVSQNPRHKITKRGQNVTFRCDPISEHNRLYWYRQTLGQGPEFLTYFQNEAQLEKSRLLSDRFSAERPKGSFSTLEIQRTEQGDSAMYLCASSPRMSYNEQFFGPGTRLTVL.

This clonotype was recorded many times. In DNA form, the CDR3 reads TGTGCCAGCAGTCCCCCGGCGGGAGGGCCCGGAGAGACCCAGTACTTC. Translating it yields CASSPPAGGPGETQYF. The chain employs TRBV27 and TRBJ2-5, with 9 positions matching TRBD2. This CDR3 region has 16 residues. Germline CDR1 and CDR2: MNHEY and SMNVEV (reference sequence). The J segment lost 4 bases and the V segment lost 5 bases, leaving 11 bases of the junction unmatched.

This clonotype was counted at least ten times. The chain is built from TRBV6-1 and TRBJ2-7; 9 bases are shared with TRBD2. With 5 bases clipped from V and 2 bases from J, the junction kept 4 bases outside the gene matches. The CDR3 length is 14 residues. From germline, CDR1 is MNHNS and CDR2 SASEGT. The CDR3 bases are TGTGCCAGCAGTATGACTAGCGGACCCTACGAGCAGTACTTC. Its translation: CASSMTSGPYEQYF.

With respect to this clonotype: A much larger clone sits a single nucleotide away, making a read error possible. The CDR3 nucleotides are TGTGCCAGCAGCCCATTGACAGGGGACCACACCGGGGAGCTGTTTTTT. Its protein is CASSPLTGDHTGELFF. The chain couples TRBV7-8 to TRBJ2-2; 8 bases are shared with TRBD1. V trimming: 5 bases; J trimming: 3 bases; junction bases outside the gene matches: 8. This CDR3 contains 16 residues. CDR1 and CDR2 from the germline V gene are SGHVS and FQNEAQ.

J is TRBJ2-4 and V is TRBV27; 11 bases align to TRBD2. The junction had 5 bases not matched to a gene; V was cut back by 4 bases and J by 0 bases. The CDR3 is 17 amino acids. CDR1 is MNHEY, CDR2 SMNVEV, per germline (reference sequence). The DNA of the CDR3 is TGTGCCAGCAGTTATGTACTAGCGGGAGAAGCCAAAAACATTCAGTACTTC. The encoded protein is CASSYVLAGEAKNIQYF.

This clonotype was found a few times. The chain has TRBV5-1 and TRBJ1-2; no clear D. The CDR3 extends over 13 amino acids. Trimming left V 1 base short and J 8 bases short, with 12 bases between. Germline V lookup: CDR1 SGHRS, CDR2 YFSETQ. The CDR3 sequence: CASSLWEGSGYTF. CDR3 coding DNA: TGCGCCAGCAGCTTGTGGGAAGGCTCCGGCTACACCTTC.

The CDR3 coding sequence is TGTGCCAGCAGTGAAGGCATTAGAGATACGCAGTATTTT. Translation gives CASSEGIRDTQYF. The V call is TRBV6-1, the J call TRBJ2-1; D remains unclear. The J call may be mistaken, given a closer DNA end match to TRBJ2-3. The CDR3 runs to 13 residues. The V gene's germline CDR1 is MNHNS and CDR2 SASEGT.

This clonotype has at least ten counts. The chain uses TRBV30 and TRBJ2-1; tentatively, D is TRBD1 (6 bases). Trimming left V 2 bases short and J 7 bases short, with 18 bases between. The CDR3 loop spans 15 amino acids. CDR1 is GTSNPN, CDR2 SVGIG, per germline (reference sequence). The CDR3 loop is CAWSLLGAHANEQFF. The CDR3 DNA reads TGTGCCTGGAGTCTATTGGGGGCTCATGCGAATGAGCAGTTCTTC.

This clonotype was seen at least ten times. The rearrangement uses TRBV5-6 and TRBJ1-1, with D hard to call. Germline assignment: CDR1 SGHDT and CDR2 YYEEEE. V shed 0 bases and J shed 3 bases, with 9 bases lying between them. This CDR3 spans 14 amino acids. CDR3 bases: TGTGCCAGCAGCTTGGCCCCACCCTACACTGAAGCTTTCTTT. It specifies CASSLAPPYTEAFF.

This clonotype was picked up many times. The chain is built from TRBV7-3 and TRBJ2-1; 13 nucleotides match TRBD2. CDR3 length equals 15 residues. Trimming removed 6 bases from V and 7 bases from J; junction bases left unmatched: 6. The germline V gene encodes CDR1 SGHTA and CDR2 FQGTGA. The CDR3 here is CASSKTSGRYNEQFF. CDR3 DNA sequence: TGTGCCAGCAGTAAGACTAGCGGGAGGTATAATGAGCAGTTCTTC.

V and J are TRBV28 and TRBJ1-5; possible D gene TRBD1, 6 bases. Deletions cut 3 bases from V and 8 bases from J, with 14 bases between. CDR1 and CDR2 from the germline V gene are MDHEN and SYDVKM. The CDR3 runs to 14 residues. CDR3 in amino acids: CASSLAGAPEPQHF. The CDR3 DNA is TGTGCCAGCAGTTTGGCAGGGGCGCCGGAGCCCCAGCATTTT.

The rearrangement uses TRBV20-1 and TRBJ1-5; 7 bases line up with TRBD1. Germline V gene sequence: CDR1 DFQATT, CDR2 SNEGSKA (reference sequence). The CDR3 loop spans 14 amino acids. J gave up 4 bases and V 3 bases, and 6 bases lay outside the gene matches. As DNA, the CDR3 is TGCAGTGCTAGTGGGACAGCGAGAAATCAGCCCCAGCATTTT. As protein: CSASGTARNQPQHF.

V and J are TRBV29-1 and TRBJ2-1; 7 bases match TRBD2. The CDR3 spans 17 residues. The germline CDR1 and CDR2 sequences are SQVTM and ANQGSEA. After removal of 7 bases from V and 5 bases from J, the junction contained 20 bases not matched to a gene. The CDR3 sequence: CSATIGGRRGIHNEQFF. The CDR3 region has the DNA TGCAGCGCCACCATAGGCGGGAGAAGAGGGATACACAATGAGCAGTTCTTC.

In this sample, this clonotype turned up many times. V is TRBV28 and J is TRBJ2-3; TRBD2 matches 11 bases. The CDR3 runs 18 residues. Per germline, CDR1 MDHEN and CDR2 SYDVKM. Losses at the gene ends were 7 bases for V and 2 bases for J; bases not matched to a gene: 14. CDR3 residues: CASKRHPGLAEFTDTQYF. In DNA, the CDR3 is TGTGCCAGCAAGCGACACCCGGGACTAGCGGAGTTCACAGATACGCAGTATTTT.

The V gene is TRBV6-2 or TRBV6-3, the J gene TRBJ2-4; D unclear. This CDR3 spans 14 amino acids. V gave up 7 bases and J gave up 1 base, with 11 bases separating them. Looked up from germline, CDR1 is MNHEY and CDR2 is SVGEGT. CDR3 in amino acids: CASIPTPAKNIQYF. The CDR3 DNA follows: TGTGCCAGCATCCCCACTCCGGCCAAAAACATTCAGTACTTC.

Regarding this clonotype: A clone one base away is much larger, so this may be a read error. The chain combines TRBV7-9 with TRBJ2-7; a weak D match, TRBD1 (5 bases). The CDR3 is made up of 14 amino acids. Germline-derived CDR1 and CDR2 are SEHNR and FQNEAQ (reference sequence). CDR3: CASSENRLTYKQYF. The CDR3 region has the DNA TGTGCCAGCAGTGAGAACAGGTTGACCTACAAGCAGTACTTC.

This clonotype was seen ten or more times. This chain connects TRBV28 to TRBJ2-3; D is unclear. CDR3 length: 15 residues. CDR1 is MDHEN and CDR2 is SYDVKM in the germline V gene. Trimming pared 3 bases from V and 2 bases from J, leaving 12 bases between. CDR3 in DNA: TGTGCCAGCAGTTTGGATCCGCGCTTCACAGATACGCAGTATTTT. As protein: CASSLDPRFTDTQYF. The variable domain in full, with the rest retrieved from reference TRBV28 and TRBJ2-3, is DVKVTQSSRYLVKRTGEKVFLECVQDMDHENMFWYRQDPGLGLRLIYFSYDVKMKEKGDIPEGYSVSREKKERFSLILESASTNQTSMYLCASSLDPRFTDTQYFGPGTRLTVL.

Worth noting for this clonotype: A junction end diverges from the germline sequence, so it may reflect a read error. The V call is TRBV5-1, the J call TRBJ2-6, with 11 bases lining up with TRBD1. This CDR3 region has 17 residues. CDR1 and CDR2 from the germline V gene are SGHRS and YFSETQ. The CDR3 here is CASGFGTGGSGANVLTF. Here the CDR3 DNA reads TGCGCCAGCGGCTTCGGGACAGGGGGCTCTGGGGCCAACGTCCTGACTTTC.

This clonotype was recorded many times. V gene TRBV7-2 combines with J gene TRBJ2-1, with D possibly being TRBD1 or TRBD2 (5 bases each). Per germline, CDR1 SGHTA and CDR2 FQGNSA. CDR3 length equals 16 residues. V was shortened by 1 base and J by 5 bases, with 15 bases between the two germline ends. The CDR3 DNA reads TGTGCCAGCAGCTTAGTAGCGACGGGGCCGCACAATGAGCAGTTCTTC. Protein: CASSLVATGPHNEQFF.

In this sample, this clonotype turned up many times. V gene TRBV7-9 combines with J gene TRBJ2-7; the D is unclear. The CDR3 consists of 12 residues. Germline V gives CDR1 SEHNR, CDR2 FQNEAQ (reference sequence). V shed 3 bases and J shed 3 bases, with 6 bases lying between them. CDR3 coding DNA: TGTGCCAGCAGCTTCACGGTCTACGAGCAGTACTTC. It is translated as CASSFTVYEQYF.

This clonotype was counted ten times or more. The chain employs TRBV3-1 and TRBJ1-1, with D unclear. Trimming removed 4 bases from V and 0 bases from J, with 9 bases in between. CDR3 length: 14 amino acids. Germline V gene sequence: CDR1 LGHDT, CDR2 YNNKEL (reference sequence). The CDR3, as DNA: TGTGCCAGCAGCCTTTACCCCATGAACACTGAAGCTTTCTTT. Its translation: CASSLYPMNTEAFF.

At least ten counts were recorded for this clonotype. The V call is TRBV2, the J call TRBJ2-1, with 11 bases that match TRBD2. The CDR3 consists of 15 residues. J gave up 10 bases and V 6 bases, and 11 bases lay outside the gene matches. Germline CDR1 is SNHLY and CDR2 is FYNNEI. The CDR3, as DNA: TGTGCCAGCAGGATGGGGCTAGCGGGAGGCAACGAGCAGTTCTTC. This codes for CASRMGLAGGNEQFF.

The chain recombines TRBV30 with TRBJ2-6; TRBD1 aligns across 12 bases. Trimming took 4 bases from V and 3 from J; bases not matched to a gene: 7. CDR1 is GTSNPN and CDR2 is SVGIG in the germline V gene (reference sequence). This CDR3 comprises 17 residues. CDR3 residues: CAWKRGTGGVGANVLTF. The CDR3 DNA is TGTGCCTGGAAACGGGGGACAGGGGGCGTTGGGGCCAACGTCCTGACTTTC.

This clonotype was seen at least ten times. This chain links TRBV5-1 with TRBJ2-3; D perhaps matches TRBD1 (6 bases). V lost 4 bases, J lost 2 bases, and 17 bases lay in between. Germline CDR1 is SGHRS and CDR2 is YFSETQ. This CDR3 region has 16 residues. CDR3 DNA: TGCGCCAGCAGCCCGGGGACACTTATAATCACAGATACGCAGTATTTT. Its translation: CASSPGTLIITDTQYF.

The chain links TRBV24-1 to TRBJ1-5; 12 nucleotides agree with TRBD1. The CDR3 spans 15 residues. Per the germline V gene, CDR1 is KGHDR and CDR2 is SFDVKD. J gave up 7 bases and V 5 bases, and 5 bases lay outside the gene matches. The CDR3 loop reads CATSGGGQGAQPQHF. CDR3 nucleotide sequence: TGTGCCACCAGTGGGGGGGGACAGGGGGCCCAGCCCCAGCATTTT.

The chain recombines TRBV20-1 with TRBJ2-7, with TRBD2 matching over 11 bases. CDR1 DFQATT and CDR2 SNEGSKA come from the germline V gene (reference sequence). The CDR3 consists of 14 residues. V dropped 5 bases and J dropped 2; count of bases not matched to a gene: 5. The chain's CDR3 is CSAATSGSAYEQYF. In DNA, the CDR3 is TGCAGTGCTGCAACTAGCGGGAGCGCCTACGAGCAGTACTTC.

This clonotype was found a few times. This may be a read error: a much more frequent sequence differs by one nucleotide. The chain uses TRBV30 and TRBJ2-3, with TRBD2 as a possible D gene (6 bases). CDR1 and CDR2 (germline): GTSNPN, SVGIG (reference sequence). The CDR3 has 13 amino acids. CDR3 in DNA: TGTGCCTGGATCCCCGGGAGTACAGGTACGCAGTATTTT. Translating it yields CAWIPGSTGTQYF.